These 17 T cell receptor beta chains came from one sample sequenced in a study of T cells in Graves' hyperthyroidism and ophthalmopathy. RNA transcripts gave rise to amplified TCR beta CDR3 regions. HTBI primers drove first-round RT-PCR of the TCR CDR3. TCRdb used MiXCR to reprocess the multiplex PCR reads, holding one entry per CDR3 protein. The sample has over 500,000 distinct CDR3 sequences; 40% to 50% are singletons. Material: peripheral blood or thyroid tissue (not recorded which). The origin of the receptors is an adult woman with Graves' disease, either hyperthyroidism or ophthalmopathy (not recorded which).

This clonotype has at least ten counts. The chain joins TRBV7-8 to TRBJ1-1; possible D gene TRBD1, 5 bases. The germline gives CDR1 SGHVS, CDR2 FQNEAQ. The CDR3 sequence is 14 residues long. V was clipped by 1 base and J by 11 bases, with 17 bases between them. CDR3 bases: TGTGCCAGCAGCTTAGGAGTGCGCGGGGGGAGGGCTTTCTTT. It translates to CASSLGVRGGRAFF.

This chain joins TRBV10-3 and TRBJ2-3; no clear D. V dropped 8 bases and J dropped 0 bases, with 6 bases sitting between them. The germline CDR1 and CDR2 sequences are ENHRY and SYGVKD. The CDR3 runs to 12 residues. The CDR3, as DNA: TGTGCCATCGGGGATAGCACAGATACGCAGTATTTT. Its protein is CAIGDSTDTQYF.

On this clonotype itself: Sequence at one end of the junction differs from germline and may be a read error. This chain links TRBV24-1 with TRBJ2-5, with D possibly being TRBD1 (6 bases). This CDR3 spans 16 amino acids. Germline V lookup: CDR1 KGHDR, CDR2 SFDVKD. Here the CDR3 reads CATSDLPPQGTETQHF. The CDR3 bases are TGTGCCACCAGTGATTTGCCCCCACAGGGAACAGAGACCCAGCACTTC.

This clonotype has only a few counts. J is TRBJ2-2 and V is TRBV25-1; TRBD2 aligns across 8 bases. This CDR3 spans 18 amino acids. CDR1 and CDR2 from the germline V gene are MGHDK and SYGVNS. V was pared by 4 bases and J by 1 base, with 11 bases of the junction left unmatched. For the CDR3, the DNA is TGTGCCAGCAGTGGAAGCTGGACTAGCCCAAGGAACACCGGGGAGCTGTTTTTT. Its translation: CASSGSWTSPRNTGELFF. The entire variable domain, with the rest obtained from reference TRBV25-1 and TRBJ2-2, is as follows: EADIYQTPRYLVIGTGKKITLECSQTMGHDKMYWYQQDPGMELHLIHYSYGVNSTEKGDLSSESTVSRIRTEHFPLTLESARPSHTSQYLCASSGSWTSPRNTGELFFGEGSRLTVL.

This clonotype has ten or more counts. V gene TRBV10-3 combines with J gene TRBJ1-6, with D hard to call. V lost 2 bases to trimming and J lost 5 bases, with 4 bases between them. This CDR3 is built from 13 residues. Per the germline V gene, CDR1 is ENHRY and CDR2 is SYGVKD. The CDR3 bases are TGTGCCATCAGTGAGCTGGATAATTCACCCCTCCACTTT. Protein: CAISELDNSPLHF.

The genes are TRBV6-1 and TRBJ1-2, with 11 bases matching TRBD1. This CDR3 is built from 17 residues. After removal of 6 bases from V and 2 bases from J, the junction contained 11 bases not matched to a gene. Per germline, CDR1 MNHNS and CDR2 SASEGT. CDR3: CASSKNLGQGANYGYTF. In DNA form, the CDR3 reads TGTGCCAGCAGCAAAAACCTCGGACAGGGGGCGAACTATGGCTACACCTTC.

CDR3 in amino acids: CATSRAGDSLPYEQYF. In DNA form, the CDR3 reads TGTGCCACCAGCAGAGCGGGGGACAGCCTCCCCTACGAGCAGTACTTC. The J gene is TRBJ2-7, the V gene TRBV15; D is possibly TRBD1 (7 bases). Trimming shortened V by 1 base and J by 2 bases, and 15 bases separated the two germline ends. CDR3 size: 16 residues. Germline V CDR1 and CDR2: LNHNV, YYDKDF (reference sequence).

Many counts were recorded for this clonotype. This sequence joins TRBV19 and TRBJ2-6; 7 bases agree with TRBD1. Unmatched junction bases numbered 3, after V lost 8 bases and J lost 2 bases. The CDR3 consists of 14 residues. CDR1 is LNHDA and CDR2 is SQIVND in the germline V gene (reference sequence). This CDR3 is CASRDRPGANVLTF. CDR3 nucleotides: TGTGCCAGTCGGGACAGACCTGGGGCCAACGTCCTGACTTTC.

This clonotype was detected ten times or more. The genes are TRBV19 and TRBJ1-5; D possibly corresponds to TRBD1 (6 bases). This CDR3 is built from 14 residues. The ends were cut back, 7 bases at V and 5 bases at J, with 15 bases in the middle. Germline V gene sequence: CDR1 LNHDA, CDR2 SQIVND (reference sequence). The chain's CDR3 is CASTTGTQHQPQHF. Written as DNA, the CDR3 is TGTGCCAGTACCACCGGGACACAGCATCAGCCCCAGCATTTT. Variable domain in full (rest from reference TRBV19 and TRBJ1-5): DGGITQSPKYLFRKEGQNVTLSCEQNLNHDAMYWYRQDPGQGLRLIYYSQIVNDFQKGDIAEGYSVSREKKESFPLTVTSAQKNPTAFYLCASTTGTQHQPQHFGDGTRLSIL.

This sequence joins TRBV27 and TRBJ1-5, with a tentative D call TRBD1 (6 bases). Trimming cost V 4 bases and J 4 bases, with 14 bases left between them. The germline V gene encodes CDR1 MNHEY and CDR2 SMNVEV (reference sequence). The CDR3 has 15 amino acids. The CDR3 loop reads CASSWGGQSNQPQHF. The CDR3 nucleotides are TGTGCCAGCAGTTGGGGGGGACAATCAAATCAGCCCCAGCATTTT.

This clonotype showed up many times. This chain uses TRBV20-1 with TRBJ1-2; TRBD1 matches at 12 bases. The V and J ends lost 3 bases and 5 bases, in that order; junction bases with no gene match: 10. Germline CDR1 DFQATT, CDR2 SNEGSKA (reference sequence). The CDR3 runs 16 residues. The CDR3 region has the DNA TGCAGTGCTAGGGTGGGGACAGGGGGCTTTGATTATGGCTACACCTTC. Translating gives CSARVGTGGFDYGYTF.

The chain carries TRBV29-1 and TRBJ1-1, with 8 bases fitting TRBD1. Germline assignment: CDR1 SQVTM and CDR2 ANQGSEA. The CDR3 is made up of 14 amino acids. V trimming: 8 bases; J trimming: 0 bases; junction bases outside the gene matches: 8. The CDR3 DNA follows: TGCAGCTTGGGGCCAGGGGGCATGAACACTGAAGCTTTCTTT. Encoded protein: CSLGPGGMNTEAFF.

The V and J genes are TRBV2 and TRBJ1-2, with D possibly TRBD1 on 6 matching bases. Trimming left V 3 bases short and J 2 bases short, with 13 bases between. The length of the CDR3 is 15 residues. Germline V gene lookup returns CDR1 SNHLY and CDR2 FYNNEI. The CDR3: CASSEGQRGNYGYTF. CDR3 DNA: TGTGCCAGCAGTGAGGGACAACGGGGCAACTATGGCTACACCTTC. Variable domain in full (rest from reference TRBV2 and TRBJ1-2): EPEVTQTPSHQVTQMGQEVILRCVPISNHLYFYWYRQILGQKVEFLVSFYNNEISEKSEIFDDQFSVERPDGSNFTLKIRSTKLEDSAMYFCASSEGQRGNYGYTFGSGTRLTVV.

The J gene is TRBJ1-3, the V gene TRBV29-1; D gene uncertain. From germline, CDR1 is SQVTM and CDR2 ANQGSEA. The ends were cut back, 5 bases at V and 0 bases at J, with 11 bases in the middle. This CDR3 has 14 residues. CDR3 sequence (DNA): TGCAGCGTTATGGGCCCAAGCTCTGGAAACACCATATATTTT. Translation: CSVMGPSSGNTIYF.

The table lists this clonotype with a few counts. This chain connects TRBV7-9 to TRBJ2-6; D remains ambiguous. The germline V and J ends were trimmed by 3 bases and 0 bases, with 3 bases remaining between them. Germline V gene data show CDR1 as SEHNR and CDR2 as FQNEAQ (reference sequence). The CDR3 length is 14 residues. CDR3 protein: CASSFYSGANVLTF. The CDR3, as DNA: TGTGCCAGCAGCTTCTACTCTGGGGCCAACGTCCTGACTTTC.

This chain joins TRBV5-6 and TRBJ2-7; 7 bases align to TRBD2. The J segment lost 8 bases and the V segment lost 0 bases, leaving 8 bases of the junction unmatched. Per the germline V gene, CDR1 is SGHDT and CDR2 is YYEEEE. The CDR3 covers 14 residues. The CDR3 reads CASSLVRELGKQYF. The CDR3 bases are TGTGCCAGCAGCTTGGTGCGGGAGCTAGGAAAGCAGTACTTC.

This clonotype has a count of ten or more. This chain links TRBV4-1 with TRBJ2-7, with D perhaps TRBD2 (6 bases). Per germline, CDR1 MGHRA and CDR2 YSYEKL. V shed 2 bases and J shed 0 bases, with 11 bases lying between them. The CDR3 consists of 15 residues. The CDR3 loop is CASSQPGLFSYEQYF. DNA of the CDR3: TGCGCCAGCAGCCAACCGGGACTCTTCTCCTACGAGCAGTACTTC.